This TCR beta chain was obtained from a study of response to subunit inactivated influenza vaccine. Whole-study results and caveats: Authors suggested that a seasonal influenza vaccination recruits few new T cells each time.

This clonotype was seen a few times. As yet, its antigen is unknown. CDR3 length: 13 residues. V gave up 1 base and J gave up 5 bases, with 11 bases separating them. Germline assignment: CDR1 DFQATT and CDR2 SNEGSKA (reference sequence). Each CDR3 protein gets one entry after TCRdb re-called the RT-PCR reads with MiXCR. The sample lists about 650,000 distinct CDR3 sequences, more than 15% occurring once. The source material was PBMCs from blood, sampled 11 to 12 days after vaccination. The source of this sequence is a man over 45 who received an inactivated influenza vaccine. The chain recombines TRBV20-1 with TRBJ2-5; possibly TRBD2 for D (5 bases). CDR3 bases: TGCAGTGCTAGAGGGACTCCTTTGGAGACCCAGTACTTC. Protein product: CSARGTPLETQYF.